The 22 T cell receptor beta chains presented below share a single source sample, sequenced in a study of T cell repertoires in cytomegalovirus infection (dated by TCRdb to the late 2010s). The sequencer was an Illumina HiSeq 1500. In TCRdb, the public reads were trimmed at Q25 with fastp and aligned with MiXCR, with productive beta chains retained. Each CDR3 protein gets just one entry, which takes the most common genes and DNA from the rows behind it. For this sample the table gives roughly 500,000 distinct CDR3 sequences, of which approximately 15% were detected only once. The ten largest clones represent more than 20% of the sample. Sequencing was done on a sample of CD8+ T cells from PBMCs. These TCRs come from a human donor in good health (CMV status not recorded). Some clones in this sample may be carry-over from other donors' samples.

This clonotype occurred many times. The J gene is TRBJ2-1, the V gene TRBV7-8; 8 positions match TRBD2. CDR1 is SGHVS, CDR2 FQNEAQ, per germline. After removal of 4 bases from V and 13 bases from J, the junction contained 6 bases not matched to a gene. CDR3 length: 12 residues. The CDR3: CASSYMGTSQFF. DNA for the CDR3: TGTGCCAGCAGCTATATGGGGACTAGTCAGTTCTTC.

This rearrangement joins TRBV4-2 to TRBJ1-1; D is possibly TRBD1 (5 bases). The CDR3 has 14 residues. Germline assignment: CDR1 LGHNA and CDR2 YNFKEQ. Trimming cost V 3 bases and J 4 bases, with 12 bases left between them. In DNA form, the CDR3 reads TGTGCCAGCAGCCAGGACAATTTGGGCACTGAAGCTTTCTTT. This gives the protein CASSQDNLGTEAFF.

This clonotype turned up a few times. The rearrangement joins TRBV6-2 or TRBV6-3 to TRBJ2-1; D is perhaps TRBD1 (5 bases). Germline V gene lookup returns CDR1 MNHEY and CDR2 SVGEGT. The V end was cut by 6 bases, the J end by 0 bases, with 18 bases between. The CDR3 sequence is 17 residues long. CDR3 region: CASSLTGPTLSYNEQFF. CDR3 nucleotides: TGTGCCAGCAGCCTTACAGGCCCCACACTCTCCTACAATGAGCAGTTCTTC.

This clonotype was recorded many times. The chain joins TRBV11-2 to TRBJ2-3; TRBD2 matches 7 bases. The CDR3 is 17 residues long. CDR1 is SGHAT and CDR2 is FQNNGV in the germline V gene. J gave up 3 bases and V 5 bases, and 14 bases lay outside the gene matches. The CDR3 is CASSPELGGRVTDTQYF. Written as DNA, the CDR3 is TGTGCCAGCAGCCCCGAGTTGGGTGGGAGGGTGACAGATACGCAGTATTTT.

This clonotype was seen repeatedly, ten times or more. The CDR3 protein is CASSQGFTDTQYF. In DNA, the CDR3 is TGTGCCAGCAGCCAGGGATTCACAGATACGCAGTATTTT. The chain has TRBV6-4 and TRBJ2-3; tentative D call: TRBD1 (5 bases). The CDR3 runs 13 residues. CDR1 is MRHNA and CDR2 is SNTAGT in the germline V gene. Trimming removed 6 bases at V and 2 bases at J, with 9 bases between.

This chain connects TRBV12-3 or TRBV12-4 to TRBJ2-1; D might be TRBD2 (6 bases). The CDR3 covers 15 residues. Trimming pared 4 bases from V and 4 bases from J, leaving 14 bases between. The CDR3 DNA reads TGTGCCAGCAGTTCTGAGGGACTTATATACAATGAGCAGTTCTTC. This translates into CASSSEGLIYNEQFF.

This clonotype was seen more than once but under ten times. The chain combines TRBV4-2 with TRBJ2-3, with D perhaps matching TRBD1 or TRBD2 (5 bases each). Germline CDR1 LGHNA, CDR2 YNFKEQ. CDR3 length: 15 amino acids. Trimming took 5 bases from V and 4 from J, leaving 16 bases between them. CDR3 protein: CASSSPRDASDTQYF. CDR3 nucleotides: TGTGCCAGCAGCTCCCCCAGGGACGCCTCAGATACGCAGTATTTT.

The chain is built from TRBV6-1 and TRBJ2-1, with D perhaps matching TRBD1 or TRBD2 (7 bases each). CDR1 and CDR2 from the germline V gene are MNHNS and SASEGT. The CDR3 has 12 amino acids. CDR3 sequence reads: CATQGEGQEQFF. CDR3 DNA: TGTGCAACCCAGGGGGAGGGGCAAGAGCAGTTCTTC.

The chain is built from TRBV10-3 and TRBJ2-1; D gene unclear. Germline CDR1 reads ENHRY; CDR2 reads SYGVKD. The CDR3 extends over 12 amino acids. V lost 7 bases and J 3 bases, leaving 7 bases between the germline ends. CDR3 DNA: TGTGCCATCACTACAAGCTACAATGAGCAGTTCTTC. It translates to CAITTSYNEQFF.

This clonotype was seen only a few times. CDR3 DNA sequence: TGTGCCAGCGGCCTCGGGAGCGAGCAGTACTTC. It specifies CASGLGSEQYF. The rearrangement links TRBV27 to TRBJ2-7, with a possible D match to TRBD2 (6 bases). Germline CDR1 is MNHEY and CDR2 is SMNVEV (reference sequence). V dropped 8 bases and J dropped 6 bases, with 11 bases sitting between them. CDR3 length: 11 amino acids.

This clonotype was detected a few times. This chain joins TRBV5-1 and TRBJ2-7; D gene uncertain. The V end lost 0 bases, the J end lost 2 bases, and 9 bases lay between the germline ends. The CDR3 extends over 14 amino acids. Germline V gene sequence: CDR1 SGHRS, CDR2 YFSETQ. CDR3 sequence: CASSLEVDAYEQYF. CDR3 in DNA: TGCGCCAGCAGCTTGGAGGTCGACGCCTACGAGCAGTACTTC.

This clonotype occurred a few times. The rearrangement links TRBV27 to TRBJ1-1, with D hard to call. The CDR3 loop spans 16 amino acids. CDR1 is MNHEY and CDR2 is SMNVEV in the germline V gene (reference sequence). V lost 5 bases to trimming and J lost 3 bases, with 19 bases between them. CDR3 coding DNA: TGTGCCAGCAGTCCAAGTCGGACCCGGTCGGACACTGAAGCTTTCTTT. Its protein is CASSPSRTRSDTEAFF.

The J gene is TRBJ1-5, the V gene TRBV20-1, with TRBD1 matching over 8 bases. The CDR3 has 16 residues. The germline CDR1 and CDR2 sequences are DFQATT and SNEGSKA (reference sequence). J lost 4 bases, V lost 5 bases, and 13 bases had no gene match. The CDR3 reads CSAPQKYRGVNQPQHF. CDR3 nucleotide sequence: TGCAGTGCTCCCCAGAAGTACAGGGGGGTAAATCAGCCCCAGCATTTT.

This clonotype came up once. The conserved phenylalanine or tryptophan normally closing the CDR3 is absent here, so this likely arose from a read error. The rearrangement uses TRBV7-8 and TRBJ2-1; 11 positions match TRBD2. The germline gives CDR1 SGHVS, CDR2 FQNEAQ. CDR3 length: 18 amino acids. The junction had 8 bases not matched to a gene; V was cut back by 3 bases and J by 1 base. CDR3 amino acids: CASSFKLAGASSYNEQFL. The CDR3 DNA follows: TGTGCCAGCAGCTTCAAACTAGCGGGGGCTTCGTCCTACAATGAGCAGTTCTTA.

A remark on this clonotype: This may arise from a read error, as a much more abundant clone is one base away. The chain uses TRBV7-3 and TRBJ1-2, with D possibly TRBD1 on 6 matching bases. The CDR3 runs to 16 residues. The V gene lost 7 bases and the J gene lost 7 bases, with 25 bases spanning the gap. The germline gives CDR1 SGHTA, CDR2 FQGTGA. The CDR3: CASIERSTGTVAGYTF. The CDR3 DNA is TGTGCCAGCATCGAACGGAGCACAGGGACCGTGGCTGGCTACACCTTC.

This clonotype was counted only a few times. The CDR3 nucleotides read TGTGCCAGCAGTTTATGGCGGAGGGGGTGGGAGCAGTACTTC. Its translation: CASSLWRRGWEQYF. V gene TRBV28 combines with J gene TRBJ2-7; D possibly matches TRBD1 or TRBD2 (6 bases each). Between the trimmed V and J ends, which lost 0 bases and 7 bases, there was a span of 13 bases. The CDR3 is 14 amino acids. CDR1 MDHEN and CDR2 SYDVKM come from the germline V gene. The full variable domain, with the rest looked up from reference TRBV28 and TRBJ2-7, is DVKVTQSSRYLVKRTGEKVFLECVQDMDHENMFWYRQDPGLGLRLIYFSYDVKMKEKGDIPEGYSVSREKKERFSLILESASTNQTSMYLCASSLWRRGWEQYFGPGTRLTVT.

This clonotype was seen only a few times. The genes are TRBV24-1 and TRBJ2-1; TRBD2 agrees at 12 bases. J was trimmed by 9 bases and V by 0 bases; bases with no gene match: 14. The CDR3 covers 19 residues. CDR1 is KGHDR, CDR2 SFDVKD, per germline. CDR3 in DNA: TGTGCCACCAGTGATTTGTCCGCGGCTAGCGGGAGGGCTGCGGGTGAGCAGTTCTTC. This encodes CATSDLSAASGRAAGEQFF.

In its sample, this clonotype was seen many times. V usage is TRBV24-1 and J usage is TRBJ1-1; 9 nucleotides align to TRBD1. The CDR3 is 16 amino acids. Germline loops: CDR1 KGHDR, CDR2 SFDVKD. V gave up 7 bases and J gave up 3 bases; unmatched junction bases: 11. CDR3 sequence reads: CATRSNYRGRDTEAFF. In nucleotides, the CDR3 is TGTGCCACCAGAAGTAATTACAGGGGGCGCGACACTGAAGCTTTCTTT.

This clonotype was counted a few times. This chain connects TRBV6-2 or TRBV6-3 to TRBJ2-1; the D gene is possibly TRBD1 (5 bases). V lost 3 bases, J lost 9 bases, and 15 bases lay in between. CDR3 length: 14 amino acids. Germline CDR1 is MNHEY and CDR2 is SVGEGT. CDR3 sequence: CASSYSRFTGEQFF. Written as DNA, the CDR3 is TGTGCCAGCAGTTATTCCCGGTTTACAGGTGAGCAGTTCTTC.

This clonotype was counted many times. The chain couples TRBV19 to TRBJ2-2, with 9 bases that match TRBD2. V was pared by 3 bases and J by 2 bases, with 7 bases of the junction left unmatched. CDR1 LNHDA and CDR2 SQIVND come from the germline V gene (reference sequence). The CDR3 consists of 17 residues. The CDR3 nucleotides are TGTGCCAGTAGTATTTTTAGCGGGGGAATTAACACCGGGGAGCTGTTTTTT. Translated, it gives CASSIFSGGINTGELFF.

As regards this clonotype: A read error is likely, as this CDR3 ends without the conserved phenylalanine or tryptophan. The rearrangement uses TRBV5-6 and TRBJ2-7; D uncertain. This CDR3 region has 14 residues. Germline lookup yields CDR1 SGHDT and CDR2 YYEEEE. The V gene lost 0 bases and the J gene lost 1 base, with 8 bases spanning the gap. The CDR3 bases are TGTGCCAGCAGCTTGGTGGACCTTTCCTACGAGCAGTACTTA. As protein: CASSLVDLSYEQYL.

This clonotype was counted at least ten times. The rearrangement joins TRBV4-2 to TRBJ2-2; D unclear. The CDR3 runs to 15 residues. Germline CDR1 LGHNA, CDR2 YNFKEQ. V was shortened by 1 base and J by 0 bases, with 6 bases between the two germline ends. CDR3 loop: CASSQGPANTGELFF. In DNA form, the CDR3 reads TGTGCCAGCAGCCAAGGTCCAGCGAACACCGGGGAGCTGTTTTTT.